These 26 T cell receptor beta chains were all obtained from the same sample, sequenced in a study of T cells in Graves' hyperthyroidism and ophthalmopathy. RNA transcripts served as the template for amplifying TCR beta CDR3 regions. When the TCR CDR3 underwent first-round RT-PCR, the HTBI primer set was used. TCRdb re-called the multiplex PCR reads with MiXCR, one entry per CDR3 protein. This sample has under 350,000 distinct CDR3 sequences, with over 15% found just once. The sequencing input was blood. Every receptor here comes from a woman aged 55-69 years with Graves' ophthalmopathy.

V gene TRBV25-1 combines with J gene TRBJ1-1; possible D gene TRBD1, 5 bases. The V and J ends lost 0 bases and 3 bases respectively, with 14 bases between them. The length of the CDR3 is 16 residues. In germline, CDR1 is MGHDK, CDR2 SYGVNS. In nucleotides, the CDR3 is TGTGCCAGCAGTGAATATATTAGGGGTTGGGACACTGAAGCTTTCTTT. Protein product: CASSEYIRGWDTEAFF.

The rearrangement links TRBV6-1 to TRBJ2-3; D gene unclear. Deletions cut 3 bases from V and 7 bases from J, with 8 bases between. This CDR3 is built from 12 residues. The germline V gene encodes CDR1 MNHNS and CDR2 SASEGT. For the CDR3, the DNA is TGTGCCAGCAGTGAGTCGCAGAATACGCAGTATTTT. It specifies CASSESQNTQYF.

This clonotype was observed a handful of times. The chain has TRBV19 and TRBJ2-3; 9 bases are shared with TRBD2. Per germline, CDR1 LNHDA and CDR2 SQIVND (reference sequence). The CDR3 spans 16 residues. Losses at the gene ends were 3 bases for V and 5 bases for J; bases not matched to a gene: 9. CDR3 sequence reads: CASSIRPSGMGDTQYF. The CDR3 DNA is TGTGCCAGTAGTATCAGGCCTAGCGGGATGGGAGATACGCAGTATTTT.

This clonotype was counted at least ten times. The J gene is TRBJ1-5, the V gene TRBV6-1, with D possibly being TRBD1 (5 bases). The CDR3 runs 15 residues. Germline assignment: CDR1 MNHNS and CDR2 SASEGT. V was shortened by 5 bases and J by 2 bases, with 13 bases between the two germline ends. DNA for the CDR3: TGTGCCAGCAGTACAGGAAGTAGGGGCAATCAGCCCCAGCATTTT. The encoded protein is CASSTGSRGNQPQHF.

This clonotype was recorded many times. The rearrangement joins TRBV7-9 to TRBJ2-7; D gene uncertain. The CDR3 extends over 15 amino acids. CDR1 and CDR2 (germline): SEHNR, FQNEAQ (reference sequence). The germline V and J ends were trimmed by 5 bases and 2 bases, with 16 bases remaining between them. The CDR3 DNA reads TGTGCCAGCAGCCTATTGGGCGGAGTAACCTACGAGCAGTACTTC. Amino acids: CASSLLGGVTYEQYF.

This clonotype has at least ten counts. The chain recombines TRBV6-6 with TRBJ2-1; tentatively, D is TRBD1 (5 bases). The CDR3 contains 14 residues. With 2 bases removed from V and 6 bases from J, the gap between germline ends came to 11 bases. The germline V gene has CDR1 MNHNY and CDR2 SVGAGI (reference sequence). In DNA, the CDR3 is TGTGCCAGCAGTTACGTCCAGGGTCGCAATGAGCAGTTCTTC. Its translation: CASSYVQGRNEQFF.

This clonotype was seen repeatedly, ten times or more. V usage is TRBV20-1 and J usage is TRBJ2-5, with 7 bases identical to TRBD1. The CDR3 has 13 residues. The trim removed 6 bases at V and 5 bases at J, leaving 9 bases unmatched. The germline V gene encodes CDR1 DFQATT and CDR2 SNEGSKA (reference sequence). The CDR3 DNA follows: TGCAGTGCCTTACAGGGGATAAGCGAGACCCAGTACTTC. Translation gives CSALQGISETQYF.

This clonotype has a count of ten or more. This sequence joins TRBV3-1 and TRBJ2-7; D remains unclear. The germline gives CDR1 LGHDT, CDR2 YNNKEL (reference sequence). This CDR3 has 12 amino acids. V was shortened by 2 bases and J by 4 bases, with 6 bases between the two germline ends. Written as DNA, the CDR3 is TGTGCCAGCAGCCAAAGCCAGTACGAGCAGTACTTC. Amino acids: CASSQSQYEQYF.

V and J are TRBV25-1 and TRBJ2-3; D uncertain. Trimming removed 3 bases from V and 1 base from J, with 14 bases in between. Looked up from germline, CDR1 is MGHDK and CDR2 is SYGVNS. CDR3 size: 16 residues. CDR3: CASSDVGIGGTDTQYF. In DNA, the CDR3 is TGTGCCAGCAGTGACGTGGGGATTGGCGGCACAGATACGCAGTATTTT.

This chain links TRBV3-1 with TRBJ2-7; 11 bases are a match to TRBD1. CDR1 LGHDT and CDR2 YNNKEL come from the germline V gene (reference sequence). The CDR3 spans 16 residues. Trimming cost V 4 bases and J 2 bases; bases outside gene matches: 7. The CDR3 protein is CASSRTGGARAYEQYF. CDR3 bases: TGTGCCAGCAGCCGGACAGGGGGCGCGAGGGCCTACGAGCAGTACTTC.

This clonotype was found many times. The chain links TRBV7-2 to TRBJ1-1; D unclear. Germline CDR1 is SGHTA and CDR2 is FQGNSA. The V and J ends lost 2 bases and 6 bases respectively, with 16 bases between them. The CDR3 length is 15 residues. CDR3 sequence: CASSLFFMDMAEAFF. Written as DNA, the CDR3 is TGTGCCAGCAGCTTATTTTTCATGGATATGGCTGAAGCTTTCTTT.

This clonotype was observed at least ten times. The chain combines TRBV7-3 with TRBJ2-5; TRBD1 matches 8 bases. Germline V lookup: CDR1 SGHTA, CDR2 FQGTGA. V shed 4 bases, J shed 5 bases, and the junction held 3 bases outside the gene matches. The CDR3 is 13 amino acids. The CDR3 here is CASSSRDRETQYF. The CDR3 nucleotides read TGTGCCAGCAGCTCTAGGGACAGGGAGACCCAGTACTTC.

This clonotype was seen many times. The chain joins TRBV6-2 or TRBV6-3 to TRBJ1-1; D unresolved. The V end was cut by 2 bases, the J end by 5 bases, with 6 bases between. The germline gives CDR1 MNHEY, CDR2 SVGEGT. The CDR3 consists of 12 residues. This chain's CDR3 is CASSYGRTEAFF. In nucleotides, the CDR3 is TGTGCCAGCAGTTACGGTCGTACTGAAGCTTTCTTT.

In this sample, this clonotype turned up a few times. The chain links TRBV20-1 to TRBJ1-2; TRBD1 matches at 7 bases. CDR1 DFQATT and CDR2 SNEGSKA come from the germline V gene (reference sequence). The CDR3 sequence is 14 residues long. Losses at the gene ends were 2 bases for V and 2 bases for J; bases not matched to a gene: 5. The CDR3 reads CSARSPGQNYGYTF. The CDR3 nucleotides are TGCAGTGCTAGATCACCGGGACAGAACTATGGCTACACCTTC.

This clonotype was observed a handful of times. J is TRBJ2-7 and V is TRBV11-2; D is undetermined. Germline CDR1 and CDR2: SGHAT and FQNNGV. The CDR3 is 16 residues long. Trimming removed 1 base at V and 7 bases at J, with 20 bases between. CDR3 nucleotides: TGTGCCAGCAGCTTAGTGTTTTGGTCCCGGGTGGAAGAGCAGTACTTC. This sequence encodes CASSLVFWSRVEEQYF.

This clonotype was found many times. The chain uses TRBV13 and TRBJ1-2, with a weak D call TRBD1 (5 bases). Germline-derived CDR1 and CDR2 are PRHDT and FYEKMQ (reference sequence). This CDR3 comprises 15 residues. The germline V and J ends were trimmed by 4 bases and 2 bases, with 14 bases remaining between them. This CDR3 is CASSSGKTVNYGYTF. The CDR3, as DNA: TGTGCCAGCAGCTCCGGCAAGACAGTCAACTATGGCTACACCTTC.

The CDR3 here is CASSSGTPTDTQYF. CDR3 DNA: TGCGCCAGCAGCTCGGGGACCCCCACAGATACGCAGTATTTT. The rearrangement joins TRBV5-1 to TRBJ2-3; D tentatively reads TRBD1 or TRBD2 (5 bases each). CDR1 and CDR2 from the germline V gene are SGHRS and YFSETQ. With 3 bases removed from V and 2 bases from J, the gap between germline ends came to 10 bases. The CDR3 loop spans 14 amino acids.

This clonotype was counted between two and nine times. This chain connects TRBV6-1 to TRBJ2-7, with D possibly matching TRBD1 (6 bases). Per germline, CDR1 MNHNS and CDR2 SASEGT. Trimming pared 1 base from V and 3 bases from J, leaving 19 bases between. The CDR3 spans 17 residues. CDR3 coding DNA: TGTGCCAGCAGTGAAGGGGCAGGGGTAGGTTTTTTCTACGAGCAGTACTTC. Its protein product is CASSEGAGVGFFYEQYF.

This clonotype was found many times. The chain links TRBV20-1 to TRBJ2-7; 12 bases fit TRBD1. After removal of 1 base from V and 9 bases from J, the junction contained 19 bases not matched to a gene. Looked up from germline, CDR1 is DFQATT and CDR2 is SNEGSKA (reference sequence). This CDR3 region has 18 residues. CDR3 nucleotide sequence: TGCAGTGCTAGAGGCGCCAGGGACAGGGGGCTTTTTTTTCAAAGGCAGTACTTC. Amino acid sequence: CSARGARDRGLFFQRQYF.

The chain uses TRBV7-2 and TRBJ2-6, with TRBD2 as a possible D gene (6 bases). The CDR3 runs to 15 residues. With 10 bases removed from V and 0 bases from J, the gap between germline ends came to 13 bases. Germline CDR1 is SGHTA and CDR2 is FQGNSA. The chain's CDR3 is CAIGVGSSGANVLTF. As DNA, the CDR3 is TGTGCCATCGGGGTCGGGAGCTCTGGGGCCAACGTCCTGACTTTC.

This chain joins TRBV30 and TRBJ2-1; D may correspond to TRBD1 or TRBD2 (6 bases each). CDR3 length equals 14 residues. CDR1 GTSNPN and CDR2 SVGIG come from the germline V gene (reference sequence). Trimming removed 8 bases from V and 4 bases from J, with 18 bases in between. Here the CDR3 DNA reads TGTGCCCTACTAGGGGGGCTAGCGTACAATGAGCAGTTCTTC. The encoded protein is CALLGGLAYNEQFF.

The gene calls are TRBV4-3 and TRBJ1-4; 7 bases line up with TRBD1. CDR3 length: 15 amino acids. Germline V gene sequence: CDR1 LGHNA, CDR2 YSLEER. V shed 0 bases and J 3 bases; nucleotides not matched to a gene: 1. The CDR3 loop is CASSQDTGANEKLFF. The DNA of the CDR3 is TGCGCCAGCAGCCAAGACACAGGGGCTAATGAAAAACTGTTTTTT.

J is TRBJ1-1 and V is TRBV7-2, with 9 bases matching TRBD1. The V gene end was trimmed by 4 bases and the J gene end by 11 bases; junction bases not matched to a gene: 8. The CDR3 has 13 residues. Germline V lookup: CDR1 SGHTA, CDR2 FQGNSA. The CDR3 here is CASSSRQGGQAFF. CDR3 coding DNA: TGTGCCAGCAGCTCGAGACAGGGGGGGCAGGCTTTCTTT.

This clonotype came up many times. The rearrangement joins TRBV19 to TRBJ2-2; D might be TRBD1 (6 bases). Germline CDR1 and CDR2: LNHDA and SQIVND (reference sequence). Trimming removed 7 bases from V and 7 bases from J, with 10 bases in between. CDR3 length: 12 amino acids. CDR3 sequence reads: CASITQGGELFF. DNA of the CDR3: TGTGCCAGTATTACACAGGGCGGGGAGCTGTTTTTT.

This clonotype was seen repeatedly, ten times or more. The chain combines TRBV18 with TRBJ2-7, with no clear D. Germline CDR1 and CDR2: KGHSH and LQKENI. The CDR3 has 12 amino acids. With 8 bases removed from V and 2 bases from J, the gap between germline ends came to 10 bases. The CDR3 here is CASSPGPYEQYF. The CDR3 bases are TGTGCCAGCAGTCCAGGCCCCTACGAGCAGTACTTC.

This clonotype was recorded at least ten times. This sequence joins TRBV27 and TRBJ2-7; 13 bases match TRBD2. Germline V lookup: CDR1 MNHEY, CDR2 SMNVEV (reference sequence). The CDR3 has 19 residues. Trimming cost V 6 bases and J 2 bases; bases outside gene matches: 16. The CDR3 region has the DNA TGTGCCAGCAGACCCCGGAGGACTAGCGGGGGCGCACCCACCTACGAGCAGTACTTC. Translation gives CASRPRRTSGGAPTYEQYF.